This T cell receptor beta chain was sequenced for a study of T cell clones after liver transplantation. Overall study context: At least one year of complete immunosuppression withdrawal without enzymes over twice normal defined tolerance. Timepoints were pre-transplant, pre-withdrawal, and after withdrawal was completed or failed. Points from the study as a whole: In two subjects, few donor cells limited the measurable donor-reactive repertoire. Graft donor-reactive T cells may have migrated into the graft rather than being deleted.

CDR1 and CDR2 from the germline V gene are WNHNN and SYGVQD (reference sequence). The CDR3 is 12 amino acids. Comments on this clone: Its antigen is undetermined.

Using immunoSEQ multiplex PCR, the repertoire was profiled, and TCRdb retains in-frame clones only, with some absent. In the table there are tens of thousands of clones, 90% of which are singletons. The chain has TRBV10-1 and TRBJ2-5; perhaps D is TRBD1 or TRBD2 (5 bases each). The J call may not be correct, given that the DNA end is closer to TRBJ2-7. The TCR comes from a human donor who received a liver transplant. The sequenced sample was CD4+ T cells from blood, obtained before liver transplant. The CDR3: CASRGDSYEQYF. The CDR3 DNA sequence: TGCGCCAGCAGGGGGGATTCCTACGAGCAGTACTTC.